Following are 30 T cell receptor beta chains from one sample sequenced in a study of blood T cell repertoires in COVID-19. Sequenced by immunoSEQ multiplex PCR; TCRdb stores in-frame clones only, minus some. The table lists roughly 160,000 clones, about 80% of them singletons. Sequenced: peripheral blood. The origin of the receptors is a woman at least 80 years old with acute or convalescent COVID-19.

The V gene is TRBV19, the J gene TRBJ2-3; TRBD2 matches 11 bases. Germline CDR1 is LNHDA and CDR2 is SQIVND (reference sequence). This CDR3 contains 15 residues. Trimming removed 5 bases from V and 3 bases from J; junction bases left unmatched: 4. The CDR3 is CASSPSGGPTDTQYF. In nucleotides, the CDR3 is TGTGCCAGTAGTCCTAGCGGGGGGCCGACAGATACGCAGTATTTT. The full variable domain, rest sourced from reference TRBV19 and TRBJ2-3, is DGGITQSPKYLFRKEGQNVTLSCEQNLNHDAMYWYRQDPGQGLRLIYYSQIVNDFQKGDIAEGYSVSREKKESFPLTVTSAQKNPTAFYLCASSPSGGPTDTQYFGPGTRLTVL.

This chain links TRBV30 with TRBJ2-2, with D tentatively TRBD1 (5 bases). CDR1 is GTSNPN and CDR2 is SVGIG in the germline V gene (reference sequence). Between the trimmed V and J ends, which lost 1 base and 6 bases, there was a span of 18 bases. The CDR3 is made up of 16 amino acids. In DNA form, the CDR3 reads TGTGCCTGGAGTGCGATCGGACATCTGAGGCCCGGGGAGCTGTTTTTT. Its protein is CAWSAIGHLRPGELFF.

There are a few counts of this clone. The chain combines TRBV18 with TRBJ2-1; D is perhaps TRBD1 (7 bases). There are 14 residues in the CDR3. Trimming removed 2 bases from V and 8 bases from J, with 13 bases in between. Germline V lookup: CDR1 KGHSH, CDR2 LQKENI. The CDR3 sequence is CASSPSQGGDEQFF. The DNA for the CDR3 is TGTGCCAGCTCACCAAGCCAGGGGGGCGATGAGCAGTTCTTC.

The chain recombines TRBV5-1 with TRBJ2-7; 9 positions agree with TRBD1. V gave up 5 bases and J gave up 5 bases; unmatched junction bases: 5. The CDR3 runs to 13 residues. In germline, CDR1 is SGHRS, CDR2 YFSETQ. In DNA, the CDR3 is TGCGCCAGCAGGGCACAGGGGGCCCACGAGCAGTACTTC. It yields the protein CASRAQGAHEQYF.

The rearrangement joins TRBV3-1 (or the pseudogene TRBV3-2) to TRBJ2-7, with TRBD1 matching over 8 bases. CDR3 length equals 13 residues. Germline values: CDR1 LGHDT, CDR2 YNNKEL (reference sequence). V shed 6 bases and J 5 bases; nucleotides not matched to a gene: 6. The CDR3 loop is CASRGQGIDEQYF. CDR3 DNA sequence: TGTGCCAGCAGAGGACAGGGTATTGACGAGCAGTACTTC.

This chain connects TRBV9 to TRBJ1-2, with 7 bases lining up with TRBD1. Germline trimming cut 4 bases from V and 8 bases from J; bases unmatched to any gene: 5. The CDR3 runs 12 residues. Germline CDR1 and CDR2: SGDLS and YYNGEE. CDR3 amino acids: CASSQGGFGYTF. The CDR3 region has the DNA TGTGCCAGCAGCCAGGGGGGTTTCGGCTACACCTTC.

The rearrangement joins TRBV6-5 to TRBJ2-1; 11 bases align to TRBD2. V gave up 7 bases and J gave up 10 bases; unmatched junction bases: 12. The CDR3 runs 15 residues. The germline gives CDR1 MNHEY, CDR2 SVGAGI. This CDR3 is CASTLAGGVFEEQFF. The CDR3 DNA reads TGTGCCAGCACTCTAGCGGGAGGAGTATTTGAAGAGCAGTTCTTC.

V gene TRBV20-1 combines with J gene TRBJ1-1, with no clear D. Trimming took off 3 bases at V and 5 bases at J, with 10 bases between the two ends. Germline V gene sequence: CDR1 DFQATT, CDR2 SNEGSKA (reference sequence). The CDR3 contains 12 residues. CDR3 DNA sequence: TGCAGTGCTAGTCCAAGGAGGACTGAAGCTTTCTTT. Encoded protein: CSASPRRTEAFF.

The rearrangement uses TRBV18 and TRBJ2-7; D is ambiguous. Germline CDR1 reads KGHSH; CDR2 reads LQKENI. This CDR3 region has 14 residues. The V and J ends lost 2 bases and 0 bases respectively, with 8 bases between them. The CDR3 coding sequence is TGTGCCAGCTCACCAGTCCGCGGCTCCTACGAGCAGTACTTC. This gives the protein CASSPVRGSYEQYF. Full variable domain (remainder filled in from reference TRBV18 and TRBJ2-7): NAGVMQNPRHLVRRRGQEARLRCSPMKGHSHVYWYRQLPEEGLKFMVYLQKENIIDESGMPKERFSAEFPKEGPSILRIQQVVRGDSAAYFCASSPVRGSYEQYFGPGTRLTVT.

This clone was seen once. The chain has TRBV5-8 and TRBJ2-3, with D perhaps matching TRBD2 (7 bases). Germline V gives CDR1 SGHTS, CDR2 YDEGEE. The CDR3 extends over 17 amino acids. The germline V and J ends were trimmed by 4 bases and 2 bases, with 20 bases remaining between them. The CDR3 protein is CASSRGDGGAYTDTQYF. DNA of the CDR3: TGTGCCAGCAGCCGGGGGGATGGGGGGGCATACACAGATACGCAGTATTTT.

The chain links TRBV7-8 to TRBJ1-6; D unresolved. The CDR3 spans 15 residues. In germline, CDR1 is SGHVS, CDR2 FQNEAQ. V was pared by 5 bases and J by 3 bases, with 11 bases between. The DNA of the CDR3 is TGTGCCAGCAGCGTAACAGAGAACTATAATTCACCCCTCCACTTT. Translated, it gives CASSVTENYNSPLHF.

The chain links TRBV12-3 or TRBV12-4 to TRBJ2-7, with D unclear. This CDR3 region has 12 residues. V gave up 6 bases and J gave up 4 bases, with 10 bases separating them. The CDR3 reads CASSYLLYEQYF. CDR3 DNA sequence: TGTGCCAGCAGCTACTTACTTTACGAGCAGTACTTC.

This chain joins TRBV7-3 and TRBJ2-5; tentative D call: TRBD2 (5 bases). The V end lost 5 bases, the J end lost 4 bases, and 11 bases lay between the germline ends. This CDR3 contains 13 residues. CDR1 is SGHTA, CDR2 FQGTGA, per germline. This CDR3 is CASSLGVGETQYF. In DNA, the CDR3 is TGTGCCAGCAGCCTCGGGGTGGGAGAGACCCAGTACTTC.

The CDR3 DNA sequence: TGTGCCAGTAGTATTGGCCCGCCTAATTCACCCCTCCACTTT. Its protein is CASSIGPPNSPLHF. The chain recombines TRBV19 with TRBJ1-6, with no clear D. The CDR3 is made up of 14 amino acids. V gave up 3 bases and J gave up 6 bases, with 9 bases separating them. Germline V gene data show CDR1 as LNHDA and CDR2 as SQIVND (reference sequence).

The rearrangement joins TRBV6-2 or TRBV6-3 to TRBJ1-1; D unclear. The CDR3 contains 12 residues. Germline V gene lookup returns CDR1 MNHEY and CDR2 SVGEGT. V was cut by 5 bases and J by 5 bases, with 9 bases left in between. The CDR3 region is CASSPQATEAFF. The CDR3 coding sequence is TGTGCCAGCAGTCCGCAGGCGACTGAAGCTTTCTTT.

The genes are TRBV7-9 and TRBJ1-2; TRBD1 aligns across 7 bases. Germline V gene lookup returns CDR1 SEHNR and CDR2 FQNEAQ (reference sequence). The J segment lost 8 bases and the V segment lost 5 bases, leaving 5 bases of the junction unmatched. This CDR3 contains 12 residues. The CDR3 here is CASSPGGKGYTF. The CDR3, as DNA: TGTGCCAGCAGCCCAGGGGGAAAAGGCTACACCTTC.

CDR3 DNA: TGTGCCAGTAGTACCCCGGGACAGGGAGTGGCTCCGGGTGAGCAGTTCTTC. It translates to CASSTPGQGVAPGEQFF. V is TRBV19 and J is TRBJ2-1, with 9 bases fitting TRBD1. CDR3 size: 17 residues. CDR1 is LNHDA and CDR2 is SQIVND in the germline V gene (reference sequence). V lost 4 bases, J lost 9 bases, and 16 bases stayed unmatched.

The chain is built from TRBV25-1 and TRBJ1-1; 7 bases agree with TRBD1. The CDR3 is 14 residues long. Germline V gene lookup returns CDR1 MGHDK and CDR2 SYGVNS. Unmatched junction bases numbered 10, after V lost 7 bases and J lost 5 bases. CDR3 DNA sequence: TGTGCCAGCAACGCTGACAGGGCCGGGACTGAAGCTTTCTTT. This translates into CASNADRAGTEAFF.

The rearrangement links TRBV7-8 to TRBJ1-4; a possible D gene is TRBD1 (6 bases). Germline lookup yields CDR1 SGHVS and CDR2 FQNEAQ. Trimming removed 4 bases from V and 3 bases from J, with 12 bases in between. This CDR3 spans 15 amino acids. DNA of the CDR3: TGTGCCAGCAGCTCGCAGGGGTGGGCTAATGAAAAACTGTTTTTT. It is translated as CASSSQGWANEKLFF.

With regard to this clone: Germline is not matched at one junction end, which may reflect a read error. DNA of the CDR3: TGTGCCAGCAGCTTACCTCAGTTAGAGGCCCAGTACTTC. Its protein is CASSLPQLEAQYF. This chain links TRBV7-6 with TRBJ2-5; D ambiguous. The CDR3 extends over 13 amino acids. The germline V gene encodes CDR1 SGHVS and CDR2 FNYEAQ.

V is TRBV19 and J is TRBJ1-4; D might be TRBD1 (5 bases). The V end lost 7 bases, the J end lost 0 bases, and 15 bases lay between the germline ends. This CDR3 is 16 amino acids long. CDR1 and CDR2 (germline): LNHDA, SQIVND (reference sequence). The CDR3 loop is CASKGREGSTNEKLFF. The CDR3 nucleotides are TGTGCCAGTAAGGGCAGGGAAGGATCAACTAATGAAAAACTGTTTTTT.

The chain combines TRBV30 with TRBJ1-5, with a weak D call TRBD1 (5 bases). The CDR3 totals 13 residues. V lost 6 bases and J lost 3, with 12 bases in between. CDR1 is GTSNPN and CDR2 is SVGIG in the germline V gene (reference sequence). In nucleotides, the CDR3 is TGTGCCTGCAGGGAATCCTACAATCAGCCCCAGCATTTT. Translation gives CACRESYNQPQHF.

V usage is TRBV29-1 and J usage is TRBJ2-1; 15 bases agree with TRBD2. CDR1 and CDR2 (germline): SQVTM, ANQGSEA. V shed 6 bases and J 12 bases; nucleotides not matched to a gene: 12. This CDR3 comprises 15 residues. CDR3 sequence: CSVTPGTSGRLVQFF. Here the CDR3 DNA reads TGCAGCGTAACCCCCGGGACTAGCGGGAGGTTGGTGCAGTTCTTC.

The chain combines TRBV4-3 with TRBJ2-7; unclear D gene. CDR1 is LGHNA, CDR2 YSLEER, per germline. V lost 3 bases, J lost 1 base, and 13 bases lay in between. The CDR3 has 15 residues. The CDR3 coding sequence is TGCGCCAGCAGCCAGCAGGTTACAGAATCCTACGAGCAGTACTTC. Translated: CASSQQVTESYEQYF.

This clone was seen a few times. The chain has TRBV28 and TRBJ2-7; 7 nucleotides line up with TRBD1. The germline CDR1 and CDR2 sequences are MDHEN and SYDVKM. The CDR3 covers 15 residues. Germline trimming cut 2 bases from V and 3 bases from J; bases unmatched to any gene: 7. CDR3 amino acids: CASSLPTGKFYEQYF. In nucleotides, the CDR3 is TGTGCCAGCAGTTTACCGACAGGGAAGTTCTACGAGCAGTACTTC.

This clone was seen more than once but under ten times. The genes are TRBV19 and TRBJ1-5; D gene ambiguous. Germline CDR1 LNHDA, CDR2 SQIVND (reference sequence). The CDR3 is 14 amino acids. Trimming stripped 5 bases from V and 6 bases from J, with 14 bases between. The CDR3 nucleotides are TGTGCCAGTAGTGCAGATGGGAGAATTCAGCCCCAGCATTTT. Its protein product is CASSADGRIQPQHF.

The J gene is TRBJ1-2, the V gene TRBV27; D may be TRBD1 (6 bases). Germline V gene data show CDR1 as MNHEY and CDR2 as SMNVEV (reference sequence). V dropped 9 bases and J dropped 4 bases, with 15 bases sitting between them. This CDR3 is built from 13 residues. For the CDR3, the DNA is TGTGCCAGTCGAAGGGGGATCGGCTATGGCTACACCTTC. This encodes CASRRGIGYGYTF.

Notes on this clone: Other nucleotide sequences from this sample produce the same CDR3. The CDR3 DNA reads as TGTGCCAGCAGCTGGTCGGTCTCTGGGGCCAACGTCCTGACTTTC. Protein product: CASSWSVSGANVLTF. The J gene is TRBJ2-6, the V gene TRBV7-8; D is undetermined. Per germline, CDR1 SGHVS and CDR2 FQNEAQ. The germline V and J ends were trimmed by 4 bases and 0 bases, with 7 bases remaining between them. The length of the CDR3 is 15 residues.

This chain uses TRBV3-1 (or the pseudogene TRBV3-2) with TRBJ2-7, with TRBD1 identical over 7 bases. Trimming at V came to 3 bases and at J to 4 bases, leaving 9 bases not matched to a gene. The CDR3 is 15 amino acids. Germline assignment: CDR1 LGHDT and CDR2 YNNKEL (reference sequence). In DNA form, the CDR3 reads TGTGCCAGCAGCCAGGCGACAGGGCCGGCGTACGAGCAGTACTTC. Translated, it gives CASSQATGPAYEQYF.

The chain couples TRBV7-9 to TRBJ2-3, with TRBD2 matching 8 bases. The trim removed 5 bases at V and 4 bases at J, leaving 5 bases unmatched. CDR3 size: 14 residues. The germline CDR1 and CDR2 sequences are SEHNR and FQNEAQ (reference sequence). CDR3 protein: CASSQRLASDTQYF. The CDR3 nucleotides read TGTGCCAGCAGCCAGAGACTAGCGTCAGATACGCAGTATTTT.